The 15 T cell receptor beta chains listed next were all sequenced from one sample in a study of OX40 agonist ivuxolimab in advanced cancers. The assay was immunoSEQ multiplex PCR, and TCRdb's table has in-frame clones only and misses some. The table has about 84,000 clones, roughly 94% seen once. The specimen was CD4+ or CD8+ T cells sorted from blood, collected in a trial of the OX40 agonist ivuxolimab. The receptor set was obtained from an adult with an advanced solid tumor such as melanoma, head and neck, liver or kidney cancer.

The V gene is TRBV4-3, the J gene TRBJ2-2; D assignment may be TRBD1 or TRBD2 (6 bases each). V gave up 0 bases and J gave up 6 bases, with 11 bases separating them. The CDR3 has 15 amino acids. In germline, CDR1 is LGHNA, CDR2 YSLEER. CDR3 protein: CASSQDPRGAGELFF. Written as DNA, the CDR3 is TGCGCCAGCAGCCAAGATCCAAGGGGGGCCGGGGAGCTGTTTTTT.

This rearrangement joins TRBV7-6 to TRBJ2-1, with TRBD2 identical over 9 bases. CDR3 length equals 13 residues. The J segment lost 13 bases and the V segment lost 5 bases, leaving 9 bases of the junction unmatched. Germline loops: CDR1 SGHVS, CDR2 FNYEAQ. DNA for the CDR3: TGTGCCAGCAGCCCCGACCCGGGACTAGCTCAGTTCTTC. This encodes CASSPDPGLAQFF.

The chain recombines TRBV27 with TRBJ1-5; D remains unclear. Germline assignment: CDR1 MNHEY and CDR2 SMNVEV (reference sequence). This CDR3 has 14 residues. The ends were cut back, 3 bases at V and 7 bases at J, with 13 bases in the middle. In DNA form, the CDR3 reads TGTGCCAGCAGTTTCTCTCCCGTTGGCCAGCCCCAGCATTTT. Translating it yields CASSFSPVGQPQHF.

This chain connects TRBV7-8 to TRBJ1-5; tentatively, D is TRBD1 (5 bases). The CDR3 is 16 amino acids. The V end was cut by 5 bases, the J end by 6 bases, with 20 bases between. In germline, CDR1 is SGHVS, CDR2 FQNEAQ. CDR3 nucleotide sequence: TGTGCCAGCAGCCGAGGACGGGACGCTGGGGGTCAGCCCCAGCATTTT. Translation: CASSRGRDAGGQPQHF.

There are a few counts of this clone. The CDR3 is CASSQTTSSYEQYF. CDR3 nucleotide sequence: TGCGCCAGCAGCCAAACCACTTCCTCCTACGAGCAGTACTTC. This rearrangement joins TRBV4-3 to TRBJ2-7; no firm D call. This CDR3 is 14 amino acids long. Trimming took 2 bases from V and 0 from J, leaving 8 bases between them. CDR1 and CDR2 from the germline V gene are LGHNA and YSLEER.

CDR3 amino acids: CASSYSGYQDRGTYEQYF. Here the CDR3 DNA reads TGTGCCAGCAGTTACTCGGGCTACCAGGACAGGGGGACCTACGAGCAGTACTTC. The rearrangement links TRBV6-7 to TRBJ2-7; 10 bases agree with TRBD1. TRBV6-7 is classed as an ORF, of uncertain function. With V trimmed by 0 bases and J by 2 bases, 10 bases remained unmatched. The CDR3 has 18 residues.

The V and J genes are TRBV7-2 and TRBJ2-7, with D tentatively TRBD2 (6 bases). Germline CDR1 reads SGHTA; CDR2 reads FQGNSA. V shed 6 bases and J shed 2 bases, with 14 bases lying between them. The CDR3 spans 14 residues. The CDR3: CASRSSGWPYEQYF. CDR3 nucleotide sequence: TGTGCCAGCAGGTCGAGCGGGTGGCCCTACGAGCAGTACTTC.

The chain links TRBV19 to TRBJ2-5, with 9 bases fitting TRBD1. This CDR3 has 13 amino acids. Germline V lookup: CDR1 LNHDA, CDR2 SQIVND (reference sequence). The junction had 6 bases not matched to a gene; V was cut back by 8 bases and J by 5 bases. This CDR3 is CASYRGRRETQYF. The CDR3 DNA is TGTGCCAGTTACAGGGGGCGGCGGGAGACCCAGTACTTC.

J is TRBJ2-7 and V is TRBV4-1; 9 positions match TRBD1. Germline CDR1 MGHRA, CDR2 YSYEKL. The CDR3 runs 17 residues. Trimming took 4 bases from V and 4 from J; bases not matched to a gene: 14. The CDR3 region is CASSPRTGEGRTYEQYF. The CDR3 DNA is TGCGCCAGCAGCCCCCGGACAGGGGAGGGGAGGACTTACGAGCAGTACTTC.

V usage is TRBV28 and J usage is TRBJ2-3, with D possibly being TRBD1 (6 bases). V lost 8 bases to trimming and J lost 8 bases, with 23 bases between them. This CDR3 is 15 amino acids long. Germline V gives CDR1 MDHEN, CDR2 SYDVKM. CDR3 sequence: CASSPVGGSQTTQYF. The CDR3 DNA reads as TGTGCCAGCTCTCCCGTAGGGGGATCACAGACTACGCAGTATTTT.

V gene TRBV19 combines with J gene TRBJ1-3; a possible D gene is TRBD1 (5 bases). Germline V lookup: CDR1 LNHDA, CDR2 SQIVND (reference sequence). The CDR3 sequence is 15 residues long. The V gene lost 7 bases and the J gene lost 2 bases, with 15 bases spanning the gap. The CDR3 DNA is TGTGCCAGTACCCCAGGTAGGGGTACTGGAAACACCATATATTTT. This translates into CASTPGRGTGNTIYF.

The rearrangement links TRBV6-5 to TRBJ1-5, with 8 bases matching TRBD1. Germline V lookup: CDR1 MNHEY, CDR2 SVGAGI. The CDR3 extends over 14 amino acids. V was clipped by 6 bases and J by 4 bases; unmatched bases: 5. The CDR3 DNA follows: TGTGCCAGCAGACCGACAGGGGAGAATCAGCCCCAGCATTTT. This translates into CASRPTGENQPQHF.

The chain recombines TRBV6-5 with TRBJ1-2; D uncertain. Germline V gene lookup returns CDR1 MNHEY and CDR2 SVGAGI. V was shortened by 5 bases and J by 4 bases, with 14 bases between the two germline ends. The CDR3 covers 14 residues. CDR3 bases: TGTGCCAGCAGTAAAAAGACTCGGAGCTATGGCTACACCTTC. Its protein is CASSKKTRSYGYTF.

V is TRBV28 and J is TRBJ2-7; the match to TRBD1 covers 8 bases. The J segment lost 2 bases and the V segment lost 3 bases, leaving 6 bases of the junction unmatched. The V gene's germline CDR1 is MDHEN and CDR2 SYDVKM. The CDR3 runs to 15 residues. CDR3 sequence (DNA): TGTGCCAGCAGTTTTGGGGGGACAGGCCCCTACGAGCAGTACTTC. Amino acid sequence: CASSFGGTGPYEQYF.

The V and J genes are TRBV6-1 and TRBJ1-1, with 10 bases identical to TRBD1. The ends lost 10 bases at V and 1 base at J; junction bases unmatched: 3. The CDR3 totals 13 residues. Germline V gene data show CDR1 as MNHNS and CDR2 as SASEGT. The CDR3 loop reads CATRDRGNTEAFF. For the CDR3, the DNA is TGTGCCACTCGGGACAGGGGGAACACTGAAGCTTTCTTT.